A selection of T cell receptor beta chains follows, all from one sample in a study of beta chain features in type 1 diabetes. The protocol was immunoSEQ multiplex PCR, while the TCRdb copy is restricted to in-frame clones and leaves out a portion. This repertoire shows under 450,000 clones, 14% found once; its top ten account for 0.035% to 0.045%. The source material was naive CD4+ T cells from blood. All receptors derive from a man aged 25-45 years in good health. The CDR3 runs from the conserved cysteine through the conserved F or W. The D gene is left open where the match is weak. Expanded clones are given a class, and other clones once, few, many or no size at all.

cdr3_nt: TGTGCCAGCAGCGTAAGATCCGCGGGGGCCCAAGAGACCCAGTACTTC; cdr3_aa: CASSVRSAGAQETQYF; d_call: NA; clone_size: NA; cdr3_length: 16; j_call: TRBJ2-5; v_call: TRBV9
cdr3_nt: TGTGCCAGCAGCTTGGGTCGGCTCTATGGCTACACCTTC; cdr3_aa: CASSLGRLYGYTF; d_call: NA; clone_size: NA; cdr3_length: 13; j_call: TRBJ1-2; v_call: TRBV5-4
cdr3_nt: TGTGCCTGGAGTGTAAGCGTGCTCCAGGTACGAAATGAGCAGTTCTTC; cdr3_aa: CAWSVSVLQVRNEQFF; d_call: NA; clone_size: NA; cdr3_length: 16; j_call: TRBJ2-1; v_call: TRBV30
cdr3_nt: TGTGCCAGTAGTATAGATCTTGGCAGACCATATGGCTACACCTTC; cdr3_aa: CASSIDLGRPYGYTF; d_call: NA; clone_size: NA; cdr3_length: 15; j_call: TRBJ1-2; v_call: TRBV19
cdr3_nt: TGTGCCACCCGGCGGGGACACGTCTCTGGGGCCAACGTCCTGACTTTC; cdr3_aa: CATRRGHVSGANVLTF; d_call: NA; clone_size: few; cdr3_length: 16; j_call: TRBJ2-6; v_call: TRBV5-5
cdr3_nt: TGTGCCAGCAGTGCGACAGGGTCAAGGTTGGATACGCAGTATTTT; cdr3_aa: CASSATGSRLDTQYF; d_call: TRBD1; clone_size: few; cdr3_length: 15; j_call: TRBJ2-3; v_call: TRBV6-4
cdr3_nt: TGTGCCAGCAGCCCACGGACAAACTATGGCTACACCTTC; cdr3_aa: CASSPRTNYGYTF; d_call: NA; clone_size: NA; cdr3_length: 13; j_call: TRBJ1-2; v_call: TRBV7-9
cdr3_nt: TGTGCCAGCAGCTTAAGCGGGGTGGGCAATCAGCCCCAGCATTTT; cdr3_aa: CASSLSGVGNQPQHF; d_call: NA; clone_size: few; cdr3_length: 15; j_call: TRBJ1-5; v_call: TRBV7-9
cdr3_nt: TGCAGCGTTGACAAACTGGACATGAACACTGAAGCTTTCTTT; cdr3_aa: CSVDKLDMNTEAFF; d_call: NA; clone_size: NA; cdr3_length: 14; j_call: TRBJ1-1; v_call: TRBV29-1
cdr3_nt: TGCAGCGGCAAGACAGGGAGGGTGGAGACCCAGTACTTC; cdr3_aa: CSGKTGRVETQYF; d_call: NA; clone_size: NA; cdr3_length: 13; j_call: TRBJ2-5; v_call: TRBV29-1
cdr3_nt: TGTGCCAGCAGCTTTTCCGGGACTAGCGGATACAATGAGCAGTTCTTC; cdr3_aa: CASSFSGTSGYNEQFF; d_call: TRBD2; clone_size: NA; cdr3_length: 16; j_call: TRBJ2-1; v_call: TRBV9
cdr3_nt: TGTGCCAGCAGCTTAAAAGAGGAGACCCAGTACTTC; cdr3_aa: CASSLKEETQYF; d_call: NA; clone_size: few; cdr3_length: 12; j_call: TRBJ2-5; v_call: TRBV11-1
cdr3_nt: TGTGCCAGCAGCGTAGCTACGGGAGGCGGGGAGGATACGCAGTATTTT; cdr3_aa: CASSVATGGGEDTQYF; d_call: TRBD2; clone_size: few; cdr3_length: 16; j_call: TRBJ2-3; v_call: TRBV9
cdr3_nt: TGTGCCAGCAGCCCCGAACCCAGGGGGTCGGAGACCCAGTACTTC; cdr3_aa: CASSPEPRGSETQYF; d_call: TRBD1; clone_size: NA; cdr3_length: 15; j_call: TRBJ2-5; v_call: TRBV7-2
cdr3_nt: TGCGCCAGCAGCTTAGGGGACAGGGCCCACAATGAGCAGTTCTTC; cdr3_aa: CASSLGDRAHNEQFF; d_call: TRBD1; clone_size: NA; cdr3_length: 15; j_call: TRBJ2-1; v_call: TRBV5-1
cdr3_nt: TGTGCCAGCAGCCCCCGGGGGGGCTTCACAGATACGCAGTATTTT; cdr3_aa: CASSPRGGFTDTQYF; d_call: TRBD2; clone_size: few; cdr3_length: 15; j_call: TRBJ2-3; v_call: TRBV9
cdr3_nt: TGTGCCAGCAGCTTCCGGGACAGGACCACAGATACGCAGTATTTT; cdr3_aa: CASSFRDRTTDTQYF; d_call: TRBD1; clone_size: few; cdr3_length: 15; j_call: TRBJ2-3; v_call: TRBV5-4
cdr3_nt: TGTGCCAGCAGCGTAGCAGGGGGCGGACTTAACACCGGGGAGCTGTTTTTT; cdr3_aa: CASSVAGGGLNTGELFF; d_call: TRBD1; clone_size: few; cdr3_length: 17; j_call: TRBJ2-2; v_call: TRBV9
cdr3_nt: TGTGCCAGCAGCGTAGGGGGAACGCAGGGCACAGATACGCAGTATTTT; cdr3_aa: CASSVGGTQGTDTQYF; d_call: NA; clone_size: NA; cdr3_length: 16; j_call: TRBJ2-3; v_call: TRBV9
cdr3_nt: TGTGCCAGCAGCGCGGTCGCAGGGATCGAGACCCAGTACTTC; cdr3_aa: CASSAVAGIETQYF; d_call: NA; clone_size: few; cdr3_length: 14; j_call: TRBJ2-5; v_call: TRBV7-3
cdr3_nt: TGCGCCAGCAGCCAAGATGGTGGGGCGGGGAACACTGAAGCTTTCTTT; cdr3_aa: CASSQDGGAGNTEAFF; d_call: NA; clone_size: few; cdr3_length: 16; j_call: TRBJ1-1; v_call: TRBV4-3
cdr3_nt: TGTGCCAGCACCAAGAGGACAGAAAAATACGAGCAGTACTTC; cdr3_aa: CASTKRTEKYEQYF; d_call: NA; clone_size: NA; cdr3_length: 14; j_call: TRBJ2-7; v_call: TRBV6-5
cdr3_nt: TGTGCCAGCAGCGTAGCTGGAGGGTCAGGCCGATATGGCTACACCTTC; cdr3_aa: CASSVAGGSGRYGYTF; d_call: NA; clone_size: few; cdr3_length: 16; j_call: TRBJ1-2; v_call: TRBV9
cdr3_nt: TGCGCCAGCAGCTTAGGGTCAGAGGCCAACGTCCTGACTTTC; cdr3_aa: CASSLGSEANVLTF; d_call: NA; clone_size: NA; cdr3_length: 14; j_call: TRBJ2-6; v_call: TRBV5-1
cdr3_nt: TGCGCCAGCAGCCAAACTATAGCGGGGGGGAAAAACATTCAGTACTTC; cdr3_aa: CASSQTIAGGKNIQYF; d_call: TRBD2; clone_size: NA; cdr3_length: 16; j_call: TRBJ2-4; v_call: TRBV4-3
cdr3_nt: TGTGCCAGCAGCTTAGGGAGTGCTAGCGGGATACGGCAGTATTTT; cdr3_aa: CASSLGSASGIRQYF; d_call: TRBD2; clone_size: NA; cdr3_length: 15; j_call: TRBJ2-3; v_call: TRBV7-2
cdr3_nt: TGCAGCTCAAGTCAGGGGAACACTGAAGCTTTCTTT; cdr3_aa: CSSSQGNTEAFF; d_call: NA; clone_size: few; cdr3_length: 12; j_call: TRBJ1-1; v_call: TRBV29-1
cdr3_nt: TGTGCCAGCACCGACATGGCATTAGCGGGACAATGGGATGAGCAGTTCTTC; cdr3_aa: CASTDMALAGQWDEQFF; d_call: TRBD2; clone_size: few; cdr3_length: 17; j_call: TRBJ2-1; v_call: TRBV2
cdr3_nt: TGTGCCAGCAGTTTAGAGGGCTACGAGCAGTACTTC; cdr3_aa: CASSLEGYEQYF; d_call: NA; clone_size: once; cdr3_length: 12; j_call: TRBJ2-7; v_call: TRBV27
cdr3_nt: TGTGCCTACCGAAGTACGGACAGCGCTCTTTATGGCTACACCTTC; cdr3_aa: CAYRSTDSALYGYTF; d_call: NA; clone_size: NA; cdr3_length: 15; j_call: TRBJ1-2; v_call: TRBV6-6
cdr3_nt: TGTGCCAGCAGCTTAGGGTCTAATGAGCAGTTCTTC; cdr3_aa: CASSLGSNEQFF; d_call: NA; clone_size: NA; cdr3_length: 12; j_call: TRBJ2-1; v_call: TRBV7-3
cdr3_nt: TGTGCCTGGAGTAGGGCGGGGCGAGTCAATCAGCCCCAGCATTTT; cdr3_aa: CAWSRAGRVNQPQHF; d_call: NA; clone_size: few; cdr3_length: 15; j_call: TRBJ1-5; v_call: TRBV30
cdr3_nt: TGTGCCAGTCGGGGCACCCGGGAGGGCAACTATGGCTACACCTTC; cdr3_aa: CASRGTREGNYGYTF; d_call: NA; clone_size: NA; cdr3_length: 15; j_call: TRBJ1-2; v_call: TRBV19
cdr3_nt: TGTGCCAGCAAGGAGGGGGGTGAGCAGTTCTTC; cdr3_aa: CASKEGGEQFF; d_call: NA; clone_size: few; cdr3_length: 11; j_call: TRBJ2-1; v_call: TRBV25-1
cdr3_nt: TGCGCCAGCAGCCGACCGGGACGGAATCAGCCCCAGCATTTT; cdr3_aa: CASSRPGRNQPQHF; d_call: NA; clone_size: NA; cdr3_length: 14; j_call: TRBJ1-5; v_call: TRBV4-1
cdr3_nt: TGCGCCAGCAGCGAAGCTAGGGGGTGGACTTTCTTT; cdr3_aa: CASSEARGWTFF; d_call: NA; clone_size: NA; cdr3_length: 12; j_call: TRBJ1-1; v_call: TRBV4-1
cdr3_nt: TGTGCCAGCAGCTTGGCGTCGGGACAGTCCTTCTACGAGCAGTACTTC; cdr3_aa: CASSLASGQSFYEQYF; d_call: TRBD1; clone_size: few; cdr3_length: 16; j_call: TRBJ2-7; v_call: TRBV7-9
cdr3_nt: TGTGCCAGCAGACGTTCAGGCGGGGGGACACCCTACGAGCAGTACTTC; cdr3_aa: CASRRSGGGTPYEQYF; d_call: TRBD2; clone_size: NA; cdr3_length: 16; j_call: TRBJ2-7; v_call: TRBV5-6
cdr3_nt: TGTGCCAGCAGTTACCCCGGACAGGGCGCTGAAGCTTTCTTT; cdr3_aa: CASSYPGQGAEAFF; d_call: TRBD1; clone_size: NA; cdr3_length: 14; j_call: TRBJ1-1; v_call: TRBV6-5
cdr3_nt: TGTGCCAGCAGCTTTTCAGGGACGGCGCAGATGGAGACCCAGTACTTC; cdr3_aa: CASSFSGTAQMETQYF; d_call: NA; clone_size: few; cdr3_length: 16; j_call: TRBJ2-5; v_call: TRBV11-3
cdr3_nt: TGTGCCAGCAGCTTAGGAGGGAATAATGAAAAACTGTTTTTT; cdr3_aa: CASSLGGNNEKLFF; d_call: NA; clone_size: NA; cdr3_length: 14; j_call: TRBJ1-4; v_call: TRBV7-2
cdr3_nt: TGTGCCAGCAGTGCTGCGACAGGGGGTCTGAGGAATCAGCCCCAGCATTTT; cdr3_aa: CASSAATGGLRNQPQHF; d_call: TRBD1; clone_size: few; cdr3_length: 17; j_call: TRBJ1-5; v_call: TRBV6-1
cdr3_nt: TGTGCCGAGGGGGGCCGAGGAGGCACAGATACGCAGTATTTT; cdr3_aa: CAEGGRGGTDTQYF; d_call: NA; clone_size: NA; cdr3_length: 14; j_call: TRBJ2-3; v_call: TRBV7-9
cdr3_nt: TGTGCCAGCAGCAACCGGGCCGCCCTTAATGAGCAGTTCTTC; cdr3_aa: CASSNRAALNEQFF; d_call: NA; clone_size: NA; cdr3_length: 14; j_call: TRBJ2-1; v_call: TRBV7-9
cdr3_nt: TGTGCCAGCAGCCCTGACCCCTACAATGAGCAGTTCTTC; cdr3_aa: CASSPDPYNEQFF; d_call: NA; clone_size: NA; cdr3_length: 13; j_call: TRBJ2-1; v_call: TRBV7-3